The 14 T cell receptor beta chains listed next were all sequenced from one sample in a study of blood T cell repertoires in COVID-19. Here immunoSEQ multiplex PCR was the method, and the copy in TCRdb shows in-frame clones only, minus some. Counted here are 50,000 to 75,000 clones, roughly nine tenths occurring once; the ten biggest clones make up about 9.1%. Sequencing input: peripheral blood. The receptor set was obtained from a human donor in a cohort sampled during active COVID-19.

DNA of the CDR3: TGTGCCAGCAGCCAGCGGACAGGTACGACAGATACGCAGTATTTT. Its translation: CASSQRTGTTDTQYF. The V and J genes are TRBV7-3 and TRBJ2-3; TRBD1 agrees at 7 bases. The ends lost 5 bases at V and 3 bases at J; junction bases unmatched: 8. CDR1 is SGHTA, CDR2 FQGTGA, per germline. The CDR3 totals 15 residues. Full variable domain (outside the CDR3, taken from reference TRBV7-3 and TRBJ2-3): GAGVSQTPSNKVTEKGKYVELRCDPISGHTALYWYRQSLGQGPEFLIYFQGTGAADDSGLPNDRFFAVRPEGSVSTLKIQRTERGDSAVYLCASSQRTGTTDTQYFGPGTRLTVL.

The rearrangement joins TRBV9 to TRBJ2-7; 10 bases map to TRBD1. Germline V CDR1 and CDR2: SGDLS, YYNGEE. The J segment lost 7 bases and the V segment lost 0 bases, leaving 7 bases of the junction unmatched. The CDR3 contains 15 residues. CDR3 nucleotide sequence: TGTGCCAGCAGCGTAGTTGGGGACAGGGGAGAAGAGCAGTACTTC. Translated, it gives CASSVVGDRGEEQYF.

As to this clone: One junction end does not reproduce the germline sequence, and a read error may be involved. The rearrangement links TRBV19 to TRBJ2-5; 8 nucleotides agree with TRBD1. This CDR3 is 13 amino acids long. Germline V gene lookup returns CDR1 LNHDA and CDR2 SQIVND (reference sequence). The CDR3 loop reads CASKDRDQETQYF. The CDR3, as DNA: TGTGCGAGTAAGGACAGGGACCAAGAGACCCAGTACTTC.

V and J are TRBV5-1 and TRBJ1-5, with 11 bases lining up with TRBD1. Germline values: CDR1 SGHRS, CDR2 YFSETQ. The CDR3 totals 15 residues. Losses at the gene ends were 4 bases for V and 7 bases for J; bases not matched to a gene: 7. The CDR3 bases are TGCGCCAGCAGCCCCGGACAGGGGGCATACCAGCCCCAGCATTTT. Translation: CASSPGQGAYQPQHF.

The chain links TRBV6-5 to TRBJ1-3; D unresolved. Trimming took off 0 bases at V and 9 bases at J, with 15 bases between the two ends. Germline values: CDR1 MNHEY, CDR2 SVGAGI. The CDR3 has 15 residues. CDR3 sequence reads: CASSYSSDGSTTIYF. In nucleotides, the CDR3 is TGTGCCAGCAGTTACTCTTCCGACGGGTCAACCACCATATATTTT.

The chain is built from TRBV4-1 and TRBJ1-1, with D hard to call. V gave up 2 bases and J gave up 1 base, with 11 bases separating them. This CDR3 contains 15 residues. Germline values: CDR1 MGHRA, CDR2 YSYEKL. In DNA, the CDR3 is TGCGCCAGCAGCCAACGACATCTTTCGAACACTGAAGCTTTCTTT. It encodes CASSQRHLSNTEAFF.

The V call is TRBV7-8, the J call TRBJ1-1; 9 bases map to TRBD1. Germline CDR1 is SGHVS and CDR2 is FQNEAQ. V shed 2 bases, J shed 5 bases, and the junction held 6 bases outside the gene matches. The CDR3 runs to 15 residues. For the CDR3, the DNA is TGTGCCAGCAGCTTAAACAGGGGGCCCGATACTGAAGCTTTCTTT. This translates into CASSLNRGPDTEAFF.

The chain couples TRBV5-1 to TRBJ2-1; 9 bases line up with TRBD1. This CDR3 region has 17 residues. The ends lost 4 bases at V and 4 bases at J; junction bases unmatched: 12. Per the germline V gene, CDR1 is SGHRS and CDR2 is YFSETQ. CDR3 loop: CASSPSPPGTGYNEQFF. The CDR3 DNA reads TGCGCCAGCAGCCCATCCCCCCCCGGGACAGGGTACAATGAGCAGTTCTTC.

Of note for this clone: The germline gene is not matched at one end of the junction; a read error may be the cause. The chain uses TRBV7-2 and TRBJ2-7; TRBD2 matches 7 bases. The germline V gene encodes CDR1 SGHTA and CDR2 FQGNSA. This CDR3 has 14 residues. The CDR3 coding sequence is TGTGCCAGCAATTCGGGGAGCGGGGCCTACGAGCATTACTTC. It codes for CASNSGSGAYEHYF.

The chain recombines TRBV9 with TRBJ2-3, with TRBD2 matching 10 bases. The germline CDR1 and CDR2 sequences are SGDLS and YYNGEE. V was pared by 2 bases and J by 0 bases, with 3 bases of the junction left unmatched. CDR3 length: 16 amino acids. In DNA, the CDR3 is TGTGCCAGCAGCGTCAGGACTAGCGGAAGCACAGATACGCAGTATTTT. Amino acid sequence: CASSVRTSGSTDTQYF.

This chain joins TRBV29-1 and TRBJ2-1, with 12 bases fitting TRBD2. J lost 15 bases, V lost 5 bases, and 11 bases had no gene match. The CDR3 has 13 residues. Germline V lookup: CDR1 SQVTM, CDR2 ANQGSEA. The CDR3 region is CSVRTSGTPLGFF. The CDR3 DNA is TGCAGCGTTAGGACTAGCGGGACCCCCCTCGGGTTCTTC.

The chain links TRBV7-2 to TRBJ1-1; a weak D match, TRBD1 (6 bases). Deletions cut 11 bases from V and 0 bases from J, with 16 bases between. Per the germline V gene, CDR1 is SGHTA and CDR2 is FQGNSA. This CDR3 is 14 amino acids long. The DNA for the CDR3 is TGTGCCGGAAAGGACAGCATATTGAACACTGAAGCTTTCTTT. Translated, it gives CAGKDSILNTEAFF.

The V and J genes are TRBV28 and TRBJ2-1, with D uncertain. The CDR3 has 14 amino acids. The V gene lost 1 base and the J gene lost 8 bases, with 12 bases spanning the gap. CDR1 MDHEN and CDR2 SYDVKM come from the germline V gene. In DNA form, the CDR3 reads TGTGCCAGCAGTTTATCCCCTGCCAGGCATGAGCAGTTCTTC. Its translation: CASSLSPARHEQFF.

The V call is TRBV5-1, the J call TRBJ2-1, with a weak D call TRBD1 (5 bases). Looked up from germline, CDR1 is SGHRS and CDR2 is YFSETQ. The CDR3 covers 17 residues. Between the trimmed V and J ends, which lost 4 bases and 8 bases, there was a span of 25 bases. The CDR3 DNA is TGCGCCAGCAGCCCTTATATCAGGTGGGGCGTTTCGGATGAGCAGTTCTTC. It yields the protein CASSPYIRWGVSDEQFF.